This is a list of T cell receptor beta chains from one sample in a study of human T cells and chemical hapten exposure. A single record per CDR3 protein comes from TCRdb applying MiXCR to the RACE reads. The sample lists 340,000 or so distinct CDR3 sequences; around 7% were seen once. Sequencing used whole blood, obtained in connection with sensitization to the hapten diphenylcyclopropenone (DPC). The receptors were sampled from a woman aged 18-30 years with alopecia areata. Some clones in this sample may be carry-over from other donors' samples. Each CDR3 is given with its conserved first and last residue. A D gene is named only where the DNA matches it firmly. For some rows the clone size is stated as once, few or many, or as a class when expanded; others skip it.

d_gene	v_gene	abundance	j_gene	CDR3aa	CDR3nt
-	TRBV4-1	-	TRBJ1-6	CASSAPGVRLSSYNSPLHF	TGCGCCAGCAGCGCACCGGGTGTTCGGCTAAGCTCCTATAATTCACCCCTCCACTTT
-	TRBV24-1	many	TRBJ2-1	CATSDSVNPAVNEQFF	TGTGCCACCAGTGATTCCGTCAACCCAGCGGTCAATGAGCAGTTCTTC
-	TRBV5-1	many	TRBJ2-7	CASSLQTGTYEQYF	TGCGCCAGCAGCTTACAGACAGGTACCTACGAGCAGTACTTC
-	TRBV25-1	-	TRBJ1-2	CASSEFRSGRGDYGYTF	TGTGCCAGCAGTGAATTCCGGTCAGGCAGGGGCGACTATGGCTACACCTTC
-	TRBV20-1	-	TRBJ2-7	CSASQGGQMYEQYF	TGCAGTGCTTCGCAGGGGGGGCAGATGTACGAGCAGTACTTC
-	TRBV5-1	-	TRBJ2-2	CASSSQITGELFF	TGCGCCAGCAGCTCTCAGATAACCGGGGAGCTGTTTTTT
-	TRBV25-1	-	TRBJ2-7	CASSERGTEQYF	TGTGCCAGCAGTGAACGGGGGACCGAGCAGTACTTC
TRBD1	TRBV6-5	-	TRBJ1-2	CASSRTGLYGYTF	TGTGCCAGCAGTAGGACAGGGTTGTATGGCTACACCTTC
-	TRBV6-5	few	TRBJ2-1	CASSYYRLWVGGSREYNEQFF	TGTGCCAGCAGTTACTACCGTCTCTGGGTAGGCGGCAGCCGCGAATACAATGAGCAGTTCTTC
TRBD2	TRBV6-1	-	TRBJ2-7	CASSSILAGGEQYF	TGTGCCAGCAGTTCGATTCTAGCGGGGGGAGAGCAGTACTTC
TRBD1	TRBV9	few	TRBJ1-2	CASSPQLGGGYGYTF	TGTGCCAGCAGCCCCCAGCTAGGGGGCGGCTATGGCTACACCTTC
-	TRBV11-2	few	TRBJ2-3	CASSFRGGASTDTQYF	TGTGCCAGCAGCTTCAGAGGCGGGGCTAGCACAGATACGCAGTATTTT
TRBD1	TRBV7-2	-	TRBJ2-3	CASSSAGTGLGQYF	TGTGCCAGCAGCTCCGCCGGGACAGGGCTGGGGCAGTATTTT
-	TRBV20-1	-	TRBJ2-1	CSCENGVYNEQFF	TGCAGTTGTGAAAATGGGGTTTACAATGAGCAGTTCTTC
-	TRBV4-3	few	TRBJ2-1	CASSQARGMNFREQFF	TGCGCCAGCAGCCAAGCTAGAGGGATGAACTTTCGTGAGCAGTTCTTC
-	TRBV4-1	-	TRBJ1-1	CASSQAGDTEAFF	TGCGCCAGCAGCCAAGCAGGGGATACTGAAGCTTTCTTT
-	TRBV5-6	-	TRBJ2-3	CASSLVTYSDTQYF	TGTGCCAGCAGCTTGGTAACCTACTCAGATACGCAGTATTTT
-	TRBV27	-	TRBJ2-2	CASSPRRRALAGELFF	TGTGCCAGCAGTCCCCGTCGTAGGGCGCTGGCCGGGGAGCTGTTTTTT
TRBD1	TRBV5-1	few	TRBJ2-5	CASSAGGQGVAETQYF	TGCGCCAGCAGTGCCGGAGGACAGGGGGTGGCAGAGACCCAGTACTTC
-	TRBV6-2/TRBV6-3	-	TRBJ1-1	CASSPSQKGSTEAFF	TGTGCCAGCAGTCCTTCTCAGAAAGGGTCCACTGAAGCTTTCTTT
-	TRBV7-9	-	TRBJ2-5	CASSFPVADKETQYF	TGTGCCAGCAGCTTCCCCGTAGCGGATAAAGAGACCCAGTACTTC
TRBD1	TRBV10-3	many	TRBJ1-5	CAAQDPDRVNQPQHF	TGTGCCGCCCAAGACCCAGACAGGGTTAATCAGCCCCAGCATTTT
TRBD1	TRBV5-1	few	TRBJ1-1	CASSLDGQGAEAFF	TGCGCCAGCAGCTTGGACGGACAGGGGGCTGAAGCTTTCTTT
TRBD2	TRBV27	few	TRBJ2-5	CASSLTSGVWAQYF	TGTGCCAGCAGTTTAACTAGCGGAGTGTGGGCCCAGTACTTC
-	TRBV12-3/TRBV12-4	-	TRBJ1-1	CASSLRREAFF	TGTGCCAGCAGTTTACGAAGGGAAGCTTTCTTT
TRBD2	TRBV7-9	few	TRBJ2-7	CASSPTSGGQYEQYF	TGTGCCAGCAGCCCTACTAGCGGGGGGCAGTACGAGCAGTACTTC
-	TRBV9	few	TRBJ2-4	CASSVVVWGDIQYF	TGTGCCAGCAGCGTAGTAGTGTGGGGGGACATTCAGTACTTC
-	TRBV11-2	many	TRBJ2-3	CASSLSDADTQYF	TGTGCCAGCAGCCTTTCGGACGCCGATACGCAGTATTTT
TRBD1	TRBV20-1	-	TRBJ1-4	CSASMGQGNEKLFF	TGCAGTGCTAGCATGGGACAGGGAAATGAAAAACTGTTTTTT
-	TRBV7-2	few	TRBJ2-1	CASSLAGATYNEQFF	TGTGCCAGCAGCTTAGCAGGGGCAACCTACAATGAGCAGTTCTTC
TRBD1	TRBV28	few	TRBJ1-6	CASRGTANSPLHF	TGTGCCAGCAGGGGGACAGCAAATTCACCCCTCCACTTT
-	TRBV20-1	-	TRBJ1-2	CSARGQGNDGYTF	TGCAGTGCTAGGGGGCAGGGTAACGATGGCTACACCTTC
TRBD1	TRBV5-1	few	TRBJ1-4	CASSLRGTGGVVEKLFF	TGCGCCAGCAGCTTGAGGGGGACAGGGGGCGTTGTCGAAAAACTGTTTTTT
TRBD1	TRBV20-1	-	TRBJ2-2	CSASSGQGNTGELFF	TGCAGTGCTAGTTCCGGACAGGGGAACACCGGGGAGCTGTTTTTT
TRBD1	TRBV6-5	few	TRBJ2-3	CASSRTGVATDTQYF	TGTGCCAGCAGTCGGACAGGGGTGGCCACAGATACGCAGTATTTT
-	TRBV2	few	TRBJ1-1	CASRQYMNTEAFF	TGTGCCAGCAGACAGTATATGAACACTGAAGCTTTCTTT
-	TRBV12-5	once	TRBJ2-3	CASGLVAYTQYF	TGTGCTAGTGGTTTGGTAGCGTATACGCAGTATTTT